A single T cell receptor (beta chain) is shown here with its context. The antigen remains unidentified. Amplification of TCR beta used genomic DNA extracted from peripheral blood. The data were taken from a study of T cell repertoires in aging, cancer and after chemotherapy. The overall study: Healthy donor repertoires were recorded over several months to years and showed clear clonal overlap. Roughly 8.9 million TCR reads were in the whole dataset.

Study results and caveats: Across the chemotherapy interval, each cancer cohort showed higher median generation probability, suggesting thymic rebound.

V dropped 6 bases and J dropped 4; count of bases not matched to a gene: 8. The CDR3 loop spans 14 amino acids. The germline V gene has CDR1 LNHDA and CDR2 SQIVND (reference sequence). A mixed TRB-A/B primer pool amplified rearranged TRB by multiplex touch-down PCR. Via MiXCR, TCRdb re-called the multiplex PCR reads, giving one row per CDR3 protein. The repertoire holds around 12,000 distinct CDR3 sequences, 24% seen once, with under 2% in the top ten. The sequenced material came from blood. The rearrangement joins TRBV19 to TRBJ1-2, with 7 bases aligning to TRBD1. The clonotype was recovered from a human donor in good health. The CDR3 nucleotides read TGTGCCAGTAGACCCGGAGGGGGCATCTATGGCTACACCTTC. It yields the protein CASRPGGGIYGYTF.